This T cell receptor beta chain was identified during a study of brain T cells in children with intractable seizures. Study outcomes and limitations: Viral specificity was inferred only from CDR3 similarity; HCMV serostatus was unknown.

As for time point: blood from clinic visit 5 months post-surgery; TSC patient then seizure free. Patients received at least one anti-epileptic drug before surgery. Clones were read by immunoSEQ multiplex PCR, and TCRdb kept only the in-frame ones, dropping some. The data hold 340,000 or so clones, with more than 85% observed a single time. In this sample, this clone turned up once. Its target is unknown. This CDR3 is built from 15 residues. Trimming took 2 bases from V and 5 from J, leaving 15 bases between them. In germline, CDR1 is GTSNPN, CDR2 SVGIG (reference sequence). The chain carries TRBV30 and TRBJ2-2; D is possibly TRBD2 (7 bases). The TCR originated in a boy under two years old with tuberous sclerosis and intractable seizures. The starting material was peripheral blood, obtained 4 to 5 months after surgery. The CDR3 DNA follows: TGTGCCTGGAGTCTCTTCAGGGGAGGGACCGGGGAGCTGTTTTTT. Translated, it gives CAWSLFRGGTGELFF.